Sequencing of this TCR beta chain was carried out in a study of shared T cell receptors in the human thymus. CDR1 and CDR2 from the germline V gene are LGHNA and YNFKEQ. V lost 0 bases, J lost 4 bases, and 9 bases stayed unmatched. The CDR3 runs to 17 residues. Only in-frame clones appear in the TCRdb table, and some are missing; sequencing was by immunoSEQ multiplex PCR. The sample holds around 730,000 clones, approximately 85% seen once. The same data also went into a second study, on human thymus T cells. That paper adds: Corrective cardiac operations yielded the resected thymus tissue. In thymic and blood repertoires alike, V and J usage looked biased.

This sequence was found in a girl in the first two years of life with a congenital heart defect. This chain connects TRBV4-2 to TRBJ1-1, with 9 bases identical to TRBD1. The sample taken for sequencing was thymocytes. The CDR3 loop is CASSQDVEHRGPTEAFF. CDR3 sequence (DNA): TGTGCCAGCAGCCAAGACGTGGAGCACAGGGGGCCCACTGAAGCTTTCTTT.